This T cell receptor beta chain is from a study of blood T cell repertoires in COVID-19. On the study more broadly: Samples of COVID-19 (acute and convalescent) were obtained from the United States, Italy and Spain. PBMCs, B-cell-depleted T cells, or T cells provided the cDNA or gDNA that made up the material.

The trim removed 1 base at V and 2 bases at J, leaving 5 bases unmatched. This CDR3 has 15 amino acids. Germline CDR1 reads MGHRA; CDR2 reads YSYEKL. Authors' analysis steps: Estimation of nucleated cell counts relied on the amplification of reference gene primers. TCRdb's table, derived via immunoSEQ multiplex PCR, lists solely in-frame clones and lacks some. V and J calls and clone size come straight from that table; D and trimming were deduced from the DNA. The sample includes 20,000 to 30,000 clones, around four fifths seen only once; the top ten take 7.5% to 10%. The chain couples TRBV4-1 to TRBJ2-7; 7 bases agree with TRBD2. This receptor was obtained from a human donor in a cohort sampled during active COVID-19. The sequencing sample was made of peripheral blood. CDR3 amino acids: CASSQVGLAAYEQYF. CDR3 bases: TGCGCCAGCAGCCAAGTAGGGCTAGCGGCCTACGAGCAGTACTTC.